These 9 T cell receptor beta chains were all obtained from the same sample, sequenced in a study of naive and memory T cell subsets. The beta constant-region primer was an equimolar mix of two oligonucleotides covering TRBC1 and TRBC2. The ligated cDNA underwent four PCR rounds using SP2 and nested alpha and beta constant-region primers. TCRdb ran MiXCR on the UMI-ligation and nested PCR reads and lists one entry per CDR3 protein. There are 20,000 to 25,000 distinct CDR3 sequences in the sample; 7% to 10% occur only once, and over 20% lies in the top ten. Source material: central memory CD8+ T cells from blood. The receptors originated from a human donor in good health.

In its sample, this clonotype was seen many times. The chain employs TRBV19 and TRBJ1-1; 7 nucleotides match TRBD1. In germline, CDR1 is LNHDA, CDR2 SQIVND (reference sequence). The CDR3 has 13 amino acids. With 6 bases clipped from V and 2 bases from J, the junction kept 3 bases outside the gene matches. Written as DNA, the CDR3 is TGTGCCAGTAGGGACAGGAGAAACACTGAAGCTTTCTTT. Residues: CASRDRRNTEAFF.

The V gene is TRBV6-1, the J gene TRBJ1-3; D remains unclear. V was cut by 2 bases and J by 2 bases, with 16 bases left in between. Germline CDR1 reads MNHNS; CDR2 reads SASEGT. This CDR3 spans 17 amino acids. This CDR3 reads CASSEWNLMETGNTIYF. DNA of the CDR3: TGTGCCAGCAGTGAATGGAATTTGATGGAGACTGGAAACACCATATATTTT.

This clonotype was observed a few times. The chain employs TRBV28 and TRBJ2-1, with unresolved D. V dropped 5 bases and J dropped 2 bases, with 13 bases sitting between them. From germline, CDR1 is MDHEN and CDR2 SYDVKM. This CDR3 is built from 15 residues. CDR3 nucleotide sequence: TGTGCCAGCAGTCCAGACCCCGAACCCTACAATGAGCAGTTCTTC. Its protein is CASSPDPEPYNEQFF.

This clonotype is classed as large. This CDR3 reads CASSPSEVGELFF. CDR3 sequence (DNA): TGTGCCAGCAGCCCCTCGGAGGTCGGGGAGCTGTTTTTT. The gene calls are TRBV3-1 and TRBJ2-2; D might be TRBD2 (5 bases). The CDR3 is 13 residues long. Germline V gene sequence: CDR1 LGHDT, CDR2 YNNKEL (reference sequence). The V gene lost 4 bases and the J gene lost 7 bases, with 10 bases spanning the gap.

This clonotype was recorded at least ten times. The rearrangement links TRBV6-1 to TRBJ2-1, with 12 nucleotides matching TRBD1. The V and J ends lost 0 bases and 9 bases, in that order; junction bases with no gene match: 6. The CDR3 contains 16 residues. The germline gives CDR1 MNHNS, CDR2 SASEGT. The CDR3 coding sequence is TGTGCCAGCAGTGAAGCCTCCGGGACAGGGGGCACTGAGCAGTTCTTC. Its protein product is CASSEASGTGGTEQFF.

This clonotype appeared many times. V gene TRBV24-1 combines with J gene TRBJ2-2; TRBD2 matches 10 bases. The CDR3 length is 16 residues. CDR1 and CDR2 from the germline V gene are KGHDR and SFDVKD. The ends lost 4 bases at V and 5 bases at J; junction bases unmatched: 6. The DNA of the CDR3 is TGTGCCACCAGTGAGAGACTAGCGGGCGATACCGGGGAGCTGTTTTTT. Translating it yields CATSERLAGDTGELFF.

V and J are TRBV27 and TRBJ1-4, with a tentative D call TRBD1 (5 bases). CDR1 MNHEY and CDR2 SMNVEV come from the germline V gene (reference sequence). The CDR3 has 16 residues. V was clipped by 5 bases and J by 8 bases, with 21 bases between them. For the CDR3, the DNA is TGTGCCAGCAGTCAAGGATCGGGGGACCTGCGAGAAAAACTGTTTTTT. Protein: CASSQGSGDLREKLFF.

The chain is built from TRBV18 and TRBJ1-3; D is perhaps TRBD1 (6 bases). V shed 6 bases and J shed 8 bases, with 8 bases lying between them. Germline CDR1 KGHSH, CDR2 LQKENI. This CDR3 is 11 amino acids long. The CDR3 sequence: CASSAGDTIYF. The CDR3 nucleotides are TGTGCCAGCTCTGCAGGGGACACCATATATTTT. Supplemented by reference TRBV18 and TRBJ1-3, the full variable domain reads NAGVMQNPRHLVRRRGQEARLRCSPMKGHSHVYWYRQLPEEGLKFMVYLQKENIIDESGMPKERFSAEFPKEGPSILRIQQVVRGDSAAYFCASSAGDTIYFGEGSWLTVV.

This clonotype was observed a handful of times. A clone one base away is much larger, so this may be a read error. This chain connects TRBV27 to TRBJ1-1, with a possible D match to TRBD1 (5 bases). The V end lost 0 bases, the J end lost 4 bases, and 6 bases lay between the germline ends. This CDR3 is 13 amino acids long. The V gene's germline CDR1 is MNHEY and CDR2 SMNVEV (reference sequence). This chain's CDR3 is CASSLSGGTEAFF. Here the CDR3 DNA reads TGTGCCAGCAGTTTATCGGGGGGCACTGAAGCTTTCTTT.